What follows are 14 T cell receptor beta chains derived from one specimen sequenced in a study of molecular identifiers for immune sequencing clone quantification. TCRdb called the PCR reads again in MiXCR, with one record for every CDR3 protein. The table records more than 250,000 distinct CDR3 sequences, 20% to 25% of them present only once. Sequenced material: naive CD8+ T cells from blood, with Jurkat cell RNA spiked in. Subset described: FACS-sorted CD8+CD4-CCR7+CD45RA+ naive T cells. The receptors were gathered from a human donor in good health. Some libraries in this study had Jurkat cell RNA spiked in.

This clonotype was detected many times. J is TRBJ2-5 and V is TRBV9, with 7 bases that match TRBD1. This CDR3 has 14 residues. Germline V lookup: CDR1 SGDLS, CDR2 YYNGEE. Trimming took 0 bases from V and 1 from J; bases not matched to a gene: 0. The CDR3, as DNA: TGTGCCAGCAGCGTAGGACAGGGCCAAGAGACCCAGTACTTC. Translated, it gives CASSVGQGQETQYF.

This clonotype was found many times. The rearrangement uses TRBV4-1 and TRBJ1-1; D might be TRBD1 (5 bases). This CDR3 contains 15 residues. Trimming cost V 1 base and J 2 bases, with 11 bases left between them. Per the germline V gene, CDR1 is MGHRA and CDR2 is YSYEKL. The CDR3 here is CASSQGPGQNTEAFF. DNA for the CDR3: TGCGCCAGCAGCCAAGGCCCCGGACAAAACACTGAAGCTTTCTTT.

Only a few counts were recorded for this clonotype. V is TRBV9 and J is TRBJ2-3; D is undetermined. CDR3 length: 16 residues. V lost 1 base and J lost 0, with 12 bases in between. CDR1 is SGDLS and CDR2 is YYNGEE in the germline V gene. This CDR3 is CASSVYGRRSTDTQYF. The CDR3 DNA reads TGTGCCAGCAGCGTATATGGGCGAAGAAGCACAGATACGCAGTATTTT.

The sample holds a few counts of this clonotype. The chain carries TRBV7-9 and TRBJ2-3; 9 bases fit TRBD1. Germline-derived CDR1 and CDR2 are SEHNR and FQNEAQ (reference sequence). The CDR3 spans 22 residues. V dropped 8 bases and J dropped 5; count of bases not matched to a gene: 32. CDR3 region: CASANRGPGDHSLAPTGDTQYF. The CDR3 coding sequence is TGTGCCAGCGCAAACAGGGGGCCAGGGGATCATAGTCTCGCGCCTACGGGAGATACGCAGTATTTT.

This clonotype showed up many times. The chain recombines TRBV29-1 with TRBJ2-3; 14 nucleotides align to TRBD2. CDR1 SQVTM and CDR2 ANQGSEA come from the germline V gene. The CDR3 runs 17 residues. The ends lost 6 bases at V and 6 bases at J; junction bases unmatched: 14. The CDR3: CSVIGLAGGGGGDTQYF. CDR3 nucleotide sequence: TGCAGCGTCATCGGACTAGCGGGAGGAGGAGGAGGGGATACGCAGTATTTT.

The table lists this clonotype with many counts. This chain links TRBV12-3 or TRBV12-4 with TRBJ2-1; 8 bases match TRBD2. V shed 6 bases, J shed 1 base, and the junction held 17 bases outside the gene matches. CDR3 length equals 19 residues. The CDR3 DNA reads TGTGCCAGCAGAAGACCGGGTCACGGGAGGGCCAGGTCCTACAATGAGCAGTTCTTC. Residues: CASRRPGHGRARSYNEQFF.

The sample holds many counts of this clonotype. V and J are TRBV2 and TRBJ2-3; 8 nucleotides align to TRBD2. Germline CDR1 and CDR2: SNHLY and FYNNEI. The trim removed 3 bases at V and 2 bases at J, leaving 4 bases unmatched. This CDR3 region has 15 residues. The CDR3 region is CASSELAGSTDTQYF. The CDR3 DNA follows: TGTGCCAGCAGTGAGTTAGCGGGATCCACAGATACGCAGTATTTT.

Points on this clonotype: This may come from a read error, since a much larger clone is one base off. V usage is TRBV7-2 and J usage is TRBJ2-2, with a weak D call TRBD2 (5 bases). The V gene lost 1 base and the J gene lost 5 bases, with 8 bases spanning the gap. This CDR3 has 14 amino acids. Germline V gene lookup returns CDR1 SGHTA and CDR2 FQGNSA. CDR3 sequence (DNA): TGTGCCAGCAGCTTAGTCCGGAGGACCGGGGAGCTGTTTTTT. Protein product: CASSLVRRTGELFF.

This clonotype was found a few times. This chain uses TRBV7-9 with TRBJ2-7, with D possibly TRBD2 on 5 matching bases. The CDR3 covers 14 residues. The germline V gene has CDR1 SEHNR and CDR2 FQNEAQ (reference sequence). V was pared by 3 bases and J by 4 bases, with 13 bases between. The CDR3 nucleotides are TGTGCCAGCAGCTTGTCGAGTGAGCGGTACGAGCAGTACTTC. This encodes CASSLSSERYEQYF.

This clonotype was recorded only once. A read error may explain this, as a much larger clone is one base away. This chain uses TRBV7-2 with TRBJ2-3; D gene unclear. The CDR3 has 14 amino acids. Germline assignment: CDR1 SGHTA and CDR2 FQGNSA. CDR3 in amino acids: CASGLLLSTDTQYF. CDR3 nucleotide sequence: TGTGCCAGCGGCTTATTGCTAAGCACAGATACGCAGTATTTT.

The table lists this clonotype with many counts. This chain uses TRBV5-6 with TRBJ2-4; 7 bases map to TRBD2. V was clipped by 5 bases and J by 4 bases; unmatched bases: 3. CDR1 is SGHDT and CDR2 is YYEEEE in the germline V gene. CDR3 size: 13 residues. CDR3 nucleotides: TGTGCCAGCAGAGGGACTATGAAAAACATTCAGTACTTC. It translates to CASRGTMKNIQYF.

At least ten counts were recorded for this clonotype. The V gene is TRBV5-1, the J gene TRBJ2-2; no clear D. The CDR3 is 14 residues long. In germline, CDR1 is SGHRS, CDR2 YFSETQ. Trimming removed 0 bases at V and 5 bases at J, with 8 bases between. The CDR3 loop is CASSLGHQTGELFF. CDR3 sequence (DNA): TGCGCCAGCAGCTTGGGACATCAGACCGGGGAGCTGTTTTTT.

J is TRBJ2-3 and V is TRBV30; 7 bases agree with TRBD2. Per the germline V gene, CDR1 is GTSNPN and CDR2 is SVGIG (reference sequence). CDR3 size: 14 residues. V gave up 4 bases and J gave up 3 bases; unmatched junction bases: 7. Written as DNA, the CDR3 is TGTGCCTGGACGGTAGGGAGGGGTACAGATACGCAGTATTTT. Translating it yields CAWTVGRGTDTQYF.

This chain joins TRBV5-1 and TRBJ2-7; 9 bases agree with TRBD1. Unmatched junction bases numbered 8, after V lost 1 base and J lost 0 bases. Germline V CDR1 and CDR2: SGHRS, YFSETQ. CDR3 length equals 17 residues. CDR3 sequence (DNA): TGCGCCAGCAGCTTGAGTCTCGGACAGGGGAGCTCCTACGAGCAGTACTTC. Amino acids: CASSLSLGQGSSYEQYF. The full variable domain, with the rest looked up from reference TRBV5-1 and TRBJ2-7, is KAGVTQTPRYLIKTRGQQVTLSCSPISGHRSVSWYQQTPGQGLQFLFEYFSETQRNKGNFPGRFSGRQFSNSRSEMNVSTLELGDSALYLCASSLSLGQGSSYEQYFGPGTRLTVT.